This T cell receptor (beta chain) was identified during a study of Ad26.COV2.S vaccination and SARS-CoV-2 variants. Study-level background: The vaccine Ad26.COV2.S was put into the muscle once, or twice with 56 days between. The study's findings and limits: Placebo recipients had lower spike-specific TCR breadth than vaccine recipients.

Clones were read by immunoSEQ multiplex PCR, and TCRdb kept only the in-frame ones, dropping some. Of 290,000 or so clones in the sample, over 75% were seen once. V was clipped by 0 bases and J by 2 bases, with 11 bases between them. From germline, CDR1 is SGHRS and CDR2 YFSETQ. This CDR3 spans 15 amino acids. Concerning this clone itself: Antigen specificity is unknown.

Regarding treatment: around 19 received Ad26.COV2.S at low or high dose, single or two shots; several received placebo; per-sample allocation not given. Sampling was performed 63 days after the first vaccine or placebo injection. This rearrangement joins TRBV5-1 to TRBJ2-5, with a weak D call TRBD1 (5 bases). The sample was peripheral blood, taken in a trial of Ad26.COV2.S vaccine versus placebo. The sequence was obtained from a person between 18 and 60 years old who received the Ad26.COV2.S COVID-19 vaccine or a placebo. The CDR3, as DNA: TGCGCCAGCAGCTTGGAGGGGTTAATTCAAGAGACCCAGTACTTC. Translation: CASSLEGLIQETQYF.